This T cell receptor beta chain was profiled in a study of OX40 agonist ivuxolimab in advanced cancers. Looking at the study overall: In three patients, partial responses were observed, one with hepatocellular carcinoma and two with cutaneous melanoma.

V shed 2 bases, J shed 10 bases, and the junction held 15 bases outside the gene matches. The CDR3 extends over 16 amino acids. Germline CDR1 is MDHEN and CDR2 is SYDVKM. Profiling relied on immunoSEQ multiplex PCR, and the TCRdb table lists in-frame clones only, not all of them. This table has approximately 81,000 clones, just over 90% appearing once. The sample in question was CD4+ or CD8+ T cells sorted from blood, obtained in a trial of the OX40 agonist ivuxolimab. This clonotype was sampled from an adult with an advanced solid tumor such as melanoma, head and neck, liver or kidney cancer. This chain uses TRBV28 with TRBJ1-1; 8 nucleotides line up with TRBD1. The CDR3 DNA reads as TGTGCCAGCAGTTTAAAACAGGGGGACTTTGTTAGGGGAGCTTTCTTT. This translates into CASSLKQGDFVRGAFF.